Listed below are T cell receptor beta chains from one sample, sequenced in a study of blood T cell repertoires in COVID-19. TCRdb keeps only in-frame clones here, not all; method: immunoSEQ multiplex PCR. In the table there are some 270,000 clones, around 89% of which are singletons. The sample was peripheral blood. The receptors stem from a man aged 30 to 39 with acute or convalescent COVID-19. The CDR3 runs from the conserved cysteine through the conserved F or W. D genes are given only for firm matches. Where a row states a size, it is once, few, many or the class of an expanded clone; other rows omit it.

d_call clone_size j_call v_call cdr3_nt cdr3_aa
TRBD1 . TRBJ1-5 TRBV7-8 TGTGCCAGCAGCGACCACAGGGGATCGGGCAATCAGCCCCAGCATTTT CASSDHRGSGNQPQHF
. . TRBJ1-1 TRBV7-3 TGTGCCAGCAGCTTATATGGGGGGGTCAACACTGAAGCTTTCTTT CASSLYGGVNTEAFF
TRBD2 once TRBJ2-1 TRBV18 TGTGCCAGCTCACCCTCACTAGCGGGAAGAGAGAATGAGCAGTTCTTC CASSPSLAGRENEQFF
. . TRBJ1-5 TRBV6-6 TGTGCCTCCCAACTTAGTGTCAATCAGCCCCAGCATTTT CASQLSVNQPQHF
. . TRBJ1-5 TRBV2 TGTGCCAGCAGTGATCTGAGCAATCAGCCCCAGCATTTT CASSDLSNQPQHF
. . TRBJ1-1 TRBV14 TGTGCCAGCAGCCATACCCTATTCCGTAACACTGAAGCTTTCTTT CASSHTLFRNTEAFF
TRBD1 . TRBJ1-6 TRBV6-1 TGTGCCAGCAGTGAAGCGCTTATCAGGGGGTCCTATAATTCACCCCTCCACTTT CASSEALIRGSYNSPLHF
TRBD2 . TRBJ2-2 TRBV27 TGTGCCAGCAGTTTTCTAGCGGGGGTCACCGGGGAGCTGTTTTTT CASSFLAGVTGELFF
. . TRBJ1-1 TRBV28 TGTGCCAGCAGTACCCTTTGGGGAGCGAACACTGAAGCTTTCTTT CASSTLWGANTEAFF
. . TRBJ1-6 TRBV5-1 TGCGCCAGCAGACCCGGACAGAAAGAAGCCCTCCACTTT CASRPGQKEALHF
TRBD2 . TRBJ2-1 TRBV5-1 TGCGCCAGCAGCTCGAGCGGGACTAGTCTCAATGAGCAGTTCTTC CASSSSGTSLNEQFF
. few TRBJ1-6 TRBV10-2 TGCGCCAGCAGTGACCCCGGAGTTAATTCACCCCTCCACTTT CASSDPGVNSPLHF
TRBD1 . TRBJ1-6 TRBV7-9 TGTGCCAGCAGCCCGGGACAGGGATTATCACCCCTCCACTTT CASSPGQGLSPLHF
. . TRBJ2-3 TRBV5-4 TGTGCCAGCAGCGTAGACGCGGGTAGTTTTTCAGATACGCAGTATTTT CASSVDAGSFSDTQYF
. . TRBJ1-2 TRBV5-5 TGTGCCAGCAGCCCGGTGTTAAACTATGGCTACACCTTC CASSPVLNYGYTF
TRBD1 . TRBJ1-5 TRBV6-6 TGTGCCAGCGTGGACAGGGCGGGCAATCAGCCCCAGCATTTT CASVDRAGNQPQHF
. few TRBJ1-1 TRBV3-1/TRBV3-2 TGTGCCAGCAGCCAAGTCGCGTTGGAGGGGTTAGCTTTCTTT CASSQVALEGLAFF
TRBD1 . TRBJ1-1 TRBV5-6 TGTGCCAGCAGTAGAATTTCCGGGACAGGGGGCACTGAAGCTTTCTTT CASSRISGTGGTEAFF
TRBD1 . TRBJ2-7 TRBV5-4 TGTGCCAGCAGCTTGGGTGGGACAGGGCGAAAATACGAGCAGTACTTC CASSLGGTGRKYEQYF
. . TRBJ1-1 TRBV5-1 TGCGCCAGCAGCTTTCAGGGATCGGACACTGAAGCTTTCTTT CASSFQGSDTEAFF
. . TRBJ2-1 TRBV6-5 TGTGCCAGCAGTTCTTTGGACAGCCTCACAGTGGAGCAGTTCTTC CASSSLDSLTVEQFF
. . TRBJ2-1 TRBV29-1 TGCAGCGGGACCTCAGGGGGGCTGGTCGGCAATGAGCAGTTCTTC CSGTSGGLVGNEQFF
. . TRBJ2-5 TRBV10-1 TGCGCCAGCAGTGAGGGTGTGCGGTACCAAGAGACCCAGTACTTC CASSEGVRYQETQYF
. . TRBJ2-3 TRBV29-1 TGCAGCGTCCCGATGGAGGATGCTACAGATACGCAGTATTTT CSVPMEDATDTQYF
. . TRBJ2-2 TRBV5-1 TGCGCCAGCAGCGAGTTTATTCACCTCGGGAACACCGGGGAGCTGTTTTTT CASSEFIHLGNTGELFF
. . TRBJ2-3 TRBV30 TGTGCCTGGAGGCAAGACAGGCTACTCACAGATACGCAGTATTTT CAWRQDRLLTDTQYF
. . TRBJ2-4 TRBV5-6 TGTGCCAGCAGCTCCAGGGTAGCCAAAAACATTCAGTACTTC CASSSRVAKNIQYF
TRBD1 . TRBJ2-2 TRBV6-5 TGTGCCAGCACCCTCGGGACAGGTGGGGCCGGGGAGCTGTTTTTT CASTLGTGGAGELFF
. . TRBJ2-7 TRBV28 TGTGCCAGCAGTTTCCCCCGGGGGAGTGGGTCCTACGAGCAGTACTTC CASSFPRGSGSYEQYF
. . TRBJ1-1 TRBV19 TGTGCCAGTAGCTTCAGGGTGAACACTGAAGCTTTCTTT CASSFRVNTEAFF
. . TRBJ2-7 TRBV19 TGTGCCAGTAGTAACCAGGGTGGAGTATCCGAGCAGTACTTC CASSNQGGVSEQYF
. . TRBJ1-5 TRBV4-2 TGTGCCAGCAGCCAAGGGGGCTCAGTGACAGGCGGCGATCAGCCCCAGCATTTT CASSQGGSVTGGDQPQHF
. once TRBJ2-3 TRBV5-8 TGTGCCAGCAGCTTGCAGATACTAATCACAGATACGCAGTATTTT CASSLQILITDTQYF
. . TRBJ2-1 TRBV27 TGTGCCAGCAGTCAACGCCGACTCCTTCGGGATGAGCAGTTCTTC CASSQRRLLRDEQFF
TRBD1 . TRBJ1-2 TRBV27 TGTGCCAGCCGCTCGGGACAGGGTAAATACTATGGCTACACCTTC CASRSGQGKYYGYTF
. . TRBJ2-6 TRBV6-1 TGTGCCAGTGGGGCTTCTGGGGCCAACGTCCTGACTTTC CASGASGANVLTF
TRBD2 . TRBJ2-3 TRBV9 TGTGCCAGCAGCGTGGGCGGGAGAACAGATACGCAGTATTTT CASSVGGRTDTQYF
TRBD2 . TRBJ2-7 TRBV5-4 TGTGCCAGCAGCAGAGAAGCCGGGACTAGCGCGGTCGAGCAGTACTTC CASSREAGTSAVEQYF
. . TRBJ1-1 TRBV5-6 TGTGCCAGCAGCGGGCGTGGCAGGGCCCACACTGAAGCTTTCTTT CASSGRGRAHTEAFF
. . TRBJ1-1 TRBV12-3/TRBV12-4 TGTGCCACCCGAGGGAGTCGAGAAGCTTTCTTT CATRGSREAFF
. . TRBJ1-2 TRBV5-1 TGCGCCAGCAGCTCCGGCCTGGCGGGGGCGGGCTACACCTTC CASSSGLAGAGYTF
TRBD2 . TRBJ2-2 TRBV5-4 TGTGCCAGCAGCTTCAATATGCGGGGGAACGGGGAGCTGTTTTTT CASSFNMRGNGELFF
. . TRBJ1-2 TRBV18 TGTGCCAGCTCACCGGGGGCAGCAACTAACTATGGCTACACCTTC CASSPGAATNYGYTF
. few TRBJ1-4 TRBV24-1 TGTGCCACCAGCCCTCTCGGGGAATTAACTAATGAAAAACTGTTTTTT CATSPLGELTNEKLFF
. . TRBJ1-1 TRBV6-1 TGTGCCAGCAGTGATCTTGGACAGATGAACACTGAAGCTTTCTTT CASSDLGQMNTEAFF
. . TRBJ2-7 TRBV28 TGTGCCAGCAGCTTAACAGGGAATATGCGCGAGCAGTACTTC CASSLTGNMREQYF
TRBD2 . TRBJ2-2 TRBV27 TGTGCCAGCAGTTCACTAGCGGGAGGGACCCTAGGGGAGCTGTTTTTT CASSSLAGGTLGELFF
. . TRBJ2-2 TRBV28 TGTGCCAGCAGTTTAACAGGGCCGGGTGCGCTGTTTTTT CASSLTGPGALFF
. . TRBJ1-2 TRBV7-2 TGTGCCAGCAGCTTAAAGGGGGTCTATGGCTACACCTTC CASSLKGVYGYTF
TRBD2 . TRBJ2-1 TRBV19 TGTGCCAGTGGAGCTAGCGGGGGTTCCTACAATGAGCAGTTCTTC CASGASGGSYNEQFF
. . TRBJ2-3 TRBV5-6 TGTGCCAGCAGCTTGGGGGGCAGGCCGAACACAGATACGCAGTATTTT CASSLGGRPNTDTQYF
TRBD2 . TRBJ2-1 TRBV7-8 TGTGCCAGCAGCCCAGAGGTAGCGGGATCCACTGAGCAGTTCTTC CASSPEVAGSTEQFF
TRBD2 . TRBJ2-1 TRBV19 TGTGCCAGTAGTAACCAACCGGGACTAGCGCGGAATGAGCAGTTCTTC CASSNQPGLARNEQFF
. . TRBJ2-5 TRBV18 TGTGCCAGCTCACCCCACAAGGGAGAAGAGACCCAGTACTTC CASSPHKGEETQYF
. . TRBJ2-1 TRBV11-3 TGTGCCAGCAGCTTAGGGATTTTGCGGGGCTCCTACAATGAGCAGTTCTTC CASSLGILRGSYNEQFF
. . TRBJ2-1 TRBV7-2 TGTGCCAGCACCCCTCCCGACTGGTACAATGAGCAGTTCTTC CASTPPDWYNEQFF
TRBD2 few TRBJ2-1 TRBV9 TGTGCCAGCAGCGTAGTGGAGAATTTCATAGCGGGAGGGAAAAACAATGAGCAGTTCTTC CASSVVENFIAGGKNNEQFF
. . TRBJ2-7 TRBV7-3 TGTGCCAGCAGCCTAGACAGCTCCTACGAGCAGTACTTC CASSLDSSYEQYF
TRBD1 . TRBJ2-2 TRBV15 TGTGCCACCAGCAGAGGGGGGGGACAGGGGGCGTTGAACGGGGAGCTGTTTTTT CATSRGGGQGALNGELFF
. . TRBJ2-3 TRBV19 TGTGCCAGTAGGTCTGGACTCTCAGCAGATACGCAGTATTTT CASRSGLSADTQYF